This T cell receptor (beta chain) was captured in a study of radiotherapy plus CTLA-4 blockade in lung cancer. Study-wide results and limits: Clones derived from tumor TCRs expanded in blood after radiotherapy plus ipilimumab.

The method was immunoSEQ multiplex PCR; TCRdb's version includes in-frame clones alone and lacks a portion of them. The sample records roughly 42,000 clones, roughly 73% being singletons. For this clone: Antigen specificity is unknown.

With 1 base removed from V and 8 bases from J, the gap between germline ends came to 11 bases. The CDR3 runs 14 residues. Germline V gene sequence: CDR1 SNHLY, CDR2 FYNNEI. Here the sequenced sample was peripheral blood, taken from a patient treated with radiotherapy plus ipilimumab. The V gene is TRBV2, the J gene TRBJ1-4; TRBD1 might be the D (5 bases). This sequence originates from a human donor with non-small cell lung cancer that progressed on radiotherapy plus ipilimumab. CDR3 bases: TGTGCCAGCAGTGAAGGGCAGGGAAGCGAAAAACTGTTTTTT. This sequence encodes CASSEGQGSEKLFF.